The 32 T cell receptor beta chains reported below all come from one sample, sequenced in a study of T cell responses to AZD1222 COVID-19 vaccine. Profiling relied on immunoSEQ multiplex PCR, and the TCRdb table lists in-frame clones only, not all of them. The sample holds roughly 140,000 clones, more than 85% seen once. Here the sequenced sample was peripheral blood, taken on day 0 of AZD1222 vaccination. The receptors derive from an adult in good health.

CDR3 nucleotides: TGTGCCAGCAGTGAAGAGGGGTTCTCTGGGGCCAACGTCCTGACTTTC. This translates into CASSEEGFSGANVLTF. The V gene is TRBV6-1, the J gene TRBJ2-6, with D possibly being TRBD1 (5 bases). Per the germline V gene, CDR1 is MNHNS and CDR2 is SASEGT. V lost 1 base and J lost 0, with 7 bases in between. CDR3 size: 16 residues.

The gene calls are TRBV6-5 and TRBJ1-5; D unresolved. V lost 10 bases, J lost 5 bases, and 9 bases lay in between. In germline, CDR1 is MNHEY, CDR2 SVGAGI. The CDR3 is made up of 11 amino acids. Here the CDR3 reads CATNTYQPQHF. CDR3 DNA sequence: TGTGCCACAAACACCTATCAGCCCCAGCATTTT.

The rearrangement uses TRBV18 and TRBJ1-6; D gene ambiguous. Trimming cost V 6 bases and J 9 bases, with 15 bases left between them. CDR3 size: 14 residues. CDR1 and CDR2 (germline): KGHSH, LQKENI. In nucleotides, the CDR3 is TGTGCCAGCTCCCTTGGAGGTTTGGGTTCACCCCTCCACTTT. Amino acid sequence: CASSLGGLGSPLHF.

The chain has TRBV12-3 or TRBV12-4 and TRBJ2-3, with D uncertain. Trimming shortened V by 3 bases and J by 3 bases, and 7 bases separated the two germline ends. The length of the CDR3 is 13 residues. CDR3 in amino acids: CASSFLGTDTQYF. CDR3 nucleotide sequence: TGTGCCAGCAGTTTTCTGGGTACAGATACGCAGTATTTT.

This chain uses TRBV12-3 or TRBV12-4 with TRBJ1-2; D is unresolved. CDR3 length: 12 residues. Trimming took off 7 bases at V and 5 bases at J, with 11 bases between the two ends. CDR3 residues: CASNLGLYGYTF. CDR3 DNA sequence: TGTGCCAGCAATTTGGGGTTATATGGCTACACCTTC.

The chain is built from TRBV7-6 and TRBJ2-7, with 14 nucleotides matching TRBD2. Germline assignment: CDR1 SGHVS and CDR2 FNYEAQ. CDR3 length equals 15 residues. J gave up 5 bases and V 6 bases, and 6 bases lay outside the gene matches. The CDR3 nucleotides are TGTGCCAGCAGTTCTCCGGGACTAGCGGGGGACGAGCAGTACTTC. It translates to CASSSPGLAGDEQYF.

V and J are TRBV7-2 and TRBJ2-2; TRBD1 matches at 7 bases. CDR1 is SGHTA, CDR2 FQGNSA, per germline. V was pared by 0 bases and J by 5 bases, with 3 bases of the junction left unmatched. The length of the CDR3 is 15 residues. The DNA for the CDR3 is TGTGCCAGCAGCTTAGCTGCGACAGGGACCGGGGAGCTGTTTTTT. Translation gives CASSLAATGTGELFF.

The V gene is TRBV24-1, the J gene TRBJ2-5; no definite D call. Trimming stripped 1 base from V and 2 bases from J, with 7 bases between. Germline loops: CDR1 KGHDR, CDR2 SFDVKD. The CDR3 runs to 14 residues. CDR3: CATSDLLPQETQYF. As DNA, the CDR3 is TGTGCCACCAGTGATTTACTGCCTCAAGAGACCCAGTACTTC.

The chain combines TRBV16 with TRBJ1-5, with a weak D call TRBD1 (6 bases). CDR3 size: 16 residues. V lost 4 bases and J 7 bases, leaving 20 bases between the germline ends. CDR1 is KGHSY and CDR2 is FQNENV in the germline V gene. The CDR3 sequence is CASSPWGGRLAQPQHF. The CDR3 DNA is TGTGCCAGCAGCCCATGGGGGGGCCGGTTAGCCCAGCCCCAGCATTTT.

This clone was found a few times. The chain uses TRBV12-3 or TRBV12-4 and TRBJ1-6; D is uncertain. The CDR3 contains 13 residues. The germline V and J ends were trimmed by 5 bases and 10 bases, with 12 bases remaining between them. The chain's CDR3 is CASSQTLVSPLHF. CDR3 coding DNA: TGTGCCAGCAGTCAAACACTCGTATCACCCCTCCACTTT.

V and J are TRBV3-1 (or the pseudogene TRBV3-2) and TRBJ1-4, with TRBD1 identical over 11 bases. The CDR3 is 19 residues long. The germline V gene encodes CDR1 LGHDT and CDR2 YNNKEL (reference sequence). After removal of 1 base from V and 6 bases from J, the junction contained 13 bases not matched to a gene. The CDR3 DNA is TGTGCCAGCAGCCAAGGGGTCGCCTTTCCGGGACAGGGGGATGAAAAACTGTTTTTT. Its translation: CASSQGVAFPGQGDEKLFF.

J is TRBJ2-3 and V is TRBV6-1, with a possible D match to TRBD1 (7 bases). Trimming pared 5 bases from V and 3 bases from J, leaving 15 bases between. Germline V gene data show CDR1 as MNHNS and CDR2 as SASEGT. CDR3 length: 15 residues. The CDR3 protein is CASSSVQGGTDTQYF. The CDR3 DNA reads as TGTGCCAGCAGTTCGGTGCAGGGGGGTACAGATACGCAGTATTTT.

The chain carries TRBV19 and TRBJ1-6; D might be TRBD1 (5 bases). This CDR3 region has 14 residues. Trimming pared 8 bases from V and 10 bases from J, leaving 18 bases between. CDR1 LNHDA and CDR2 SQIVND come from the germline V gene (reference sequence). The chain's CDR3 is CASRGRGRGSPLHF. The CDR3 DNA reads as TGTGCCAGTCGCGGTCGGGGGAGAGGATCACCCCTCCACTTT.

V is TRBV28 and J is TRBJ2-7, with a weak D call TRBD2 (6 bases). This CDR3 has 13 residues. The V end lost 6 bases, the J end lost 6 bases, and 15 bases lay between the germline ends. Germline V CDR1 and CDR2: MDHEN, SYDVKM. The CDR3 sequence is CASSSRGGSEQYF. CDR3 in DNA: TGTGCCAGCAGCTCTCGGGGAGGTTCCGAGCAGTACTTC. The complete variable domain, with remaining parts taken from reference TRBV28 and TRBJ2-7, reads DVKVTQSSRYLVKRTGEKVFLECVQDMDHENMFWYRQDPGLGLRLIYFSYDVKMKEKGDIPEGYSVSREKKERFSLILESASTNQTSMYLCASSSRGGSEQYFGPGTRLTVT.

The chain uses TRBV29-1 and TRBJ2-3, with 16 bases aligning to TRBD2. The CDR3 is made up of 15 amino acids. In germline, CDR1 is SQVTM, CDR2 ANQGSEA. Unmatched junction bases numbered 5, after V lost 4 bases and J lost 7 bases. Here the CDR3 reads CSVVGTSGGAHTQYF. CDR3 coding DNA: TGCAGCGTTGTGGGGACTAGCGGGGGGGCCCATACGCAGTATTTT.

CDR3 sequence reads: CATSRVTGGYNEQFF. The CDR3 nucleotides are TGTGCCACCAGCAGAGTCACTGGAGGGTACAATGAGCAGTTCTTC. The V gene is TRBV15, the J gene TRBJ2-1; tentative D call: TRBD2 (6 bases). The germline V gene encodes CDR1 LNHNV and CDR2 YYDKDF (reference sequence). This CDR3 is 15 amino acids long. V was cut by 1 base and J by 4 bases, with 11 bases left in between.

This clone was seen just once. The rearrangement uses TRBV29-1 and TRBJ2-1, with 10 bases identical to TRBD2. The V gene end was trimmed by 7 bases and the J gene end by 7 bases; junction bases not matched to a gene: 4. CDR1 is SQVTM and CDR2 is ANQGSEA in the germline V gene. This CDR3 comprises 12 residues. CDR3 sequence: CSGTSGVNEQFF. In nucleotides, the CDR3 is TGCAGCGGGACTAGCGGAGTGAATGAGCAGTTCTTC.

V and J are TRBV6-6 and TRBJ1-2; D unclear. Per germline, CDR1 MNHNY and CDR2 SVGAGI (reference sequence). The V gene lost 4 bases and the J gene lost 4 bases, with 10 bases spanning the gap. This CDR3 spans 13 amino acids. CDR3 DNA: TGTGCCAGCAGTTCTCCAGATCGCTATGGCTACACCTTC. It codes for CASSSPDRYGYTF.

The chain is built from TRBV2 and TRBJ2-7; 9 bases align to TRBD2. This CDR3 is 18 amino acids long. With 8 bases clipped from V and 2 bases from J, the junction kept 19 bases outside the gene matches. Germline CDR1 reads SNHLY; CDR2 reads FYNNEI. The CDR3 region is CASQVSAGGQGRTYEQYF. DNA for the CDR3: TGTGCCAGCCAAGTTTCAGCGGGAGGCCAAGGGCGAACCTACGAGCAGTACTTC.

J is TRBJ2-4 and V is TRBV15; TRBD2 might be the D (5 bases). The CDR3 is 15 residues long. Trimming cost V 5 bases and J 0 bases, with 11 bases left between them. CDR1 is LNHNV, CDR2 YYDKDF, per germline (reference sequence). The CDR3 is CATSGGELAKNIQYF. The CDR3 bases are TGTGCCACCAGCGGAGGAGAGCTAGCCAAAAACATTCAGTACTTC.

The rearrangement joins TRBV6-5 to TRBJ2-7, with a possible D match to TRBD1 (6 bases). In germline, CDR1 is MNHEY, CDR2 SVGAGI. The CDR3 has 15 amino acids. Trimming stripped 10 bases from V and 5 bases from J, with 24 bases between. The CDR3 DNA follows: TGTGCCATCACCGGAAAGGGTGTCAGGGGAGACGAGCAGTACTTC. This translates into CAITGKGVRGDEQYF.

The chain combines TRBV6-1 with TRBJ2-1; 8 bases align to TRBD2. With V trimmed by 3 bases and J by 3 bases, 7 bases remained unmatched. CDR3 length: 16 amino acids. Per the germline V gene, CDR1 is MNHNS and CDR2 is SASEGT. In DNA, the CDR3 is TGTGCCAGCAGTGAGTCTTCGGGAGGGTACTACAATGAGCAGTTCTTC. It yields the protein CASSESSGGYYNEQFF.

This clone was detected only once. The chain couples TRBV29-1 to TRBJ2-3; D possibly matches TRBD1 or TRBD2 (6 bases each). Germline CDR1 and CDR2: SQVTM and ANQGSEA. V was clipped by 1 base and J by 9 bases, with 26 bases between them. The CDR3 has 17 amino acids. The CDR3 nucleotides read TGCAGCGTTGAAGGTATTGCAGCCGGGGGCCCTCCTTCCACGCAGTATTTT. It is translated as CSVEGIAAGGPPSTQYF.

There are a few counts of this clone. The chain carries TRBV7-6 and TRBJ2-7; no definite D call. The CDR3 runs 13 residues. Trimming shortened V by 0 bases and J by 2 bases, and 5 bases separated the two germline ends. The germline gives CDR1 SGHVS, CDR2 FNYEAQ. The CDR3 sequence is CASSLASAYEQYF. DNA for the CDR3: TGTGCCAGCAGCTTAGCATCCGCCTACGAGCAGTACTTC.

This clone appeared once. The gene calls are TRBV29-1 and TRBJ2-7, with a weak D call TRBD2 (5 bases). The CDR3 is made up of 12 amino acids. The V end was cut by 6 bases, the J end by 7 bases, with 16 bases between. Germline loops: CDR1 SQVTM, CDR2 ANQGSEA. The CDR3 DNA is TGCAGCGTATACTTGGCGGGCGGGGAGCAGTACTTC. It translates to CSVYLAGGEQYF.

The chain has TRBV6-5 and TRBJ1-2; D is possibly TRBD1 (5 bases). This CDR3 contains 15 residues. Trimming removed 0 bases at V and 2 bases at J, with 10 bases between. Germline V gives CDR1 MNHEY, CDR2 SVGAGI. The CDR3 coding sequence is TGTGCCAGCAGTTACTCCTCTGACAGAAACTATGGCTACACCTTC. Its protein product is CASSYSSDRNYGYTF.

The chain links TRBV15 to TRBJ1-4, with D unresolved. This CDR3 is built from 16 residues. The V gene's germline CDR1 is LNHNV and CDR2 YYDKDF (reference sequence). Trimming pared 3 bases from V and 0 bases from J, leaving 11 bases between. CDR3 coding DNA: TGTGCCACCAGCAGGGCGGCGGGAACAACTAATGAAAAACTGTTTTTT. Amino acid sequence: CATSRAAGTTNEKLFF.

This chain links TRBV5-1 with TRBJ1-1; D is undetermined. The CDR3 is 15 amino acids. In germline, CDR1 is SGHRS, CDR2 YFSETQ. The V end was cut by 0 bases, the J end by 4 bases, with 13 bases between. CDR3: CASSLVGVAGTEAFF. In DNA form, the CDR3 reads TGCGCCAGCAGCTTGGTCGGTGTCGCCGGCACTGAAGCTTTCTTT.

The V and J genes are TRBV12-3 or TRBV12-4 and TRBJ1-2; D gene ambiguous. V shed 8 bases and J shed 2 bases, with 9 bases lying between them. The CDR3 runs 12 residues. CDR3 amino acids: CASAGDNYGYTF. CDR3 nucleotides: TGTGCCAGCGCAGGTGACAACTATGGCTACACCTTC.

The sample holds a few counts of this clone. The J gene is TRBJ1-2, the V gene TRBV7-8; D is ambiguous. This CDR3 has 13 amino acids. CDR1 is SGHVS and CDR2 is FQNEAQ in the germline V gene. The germline V and J ends were trimmed by 2 bases and 4 bases, with 8 bases remaining between them. CDR3 amino acids: CASSLLRAYGYTF. The CDR3 DNA reads TGTGCCAGCAGCTTACTTAGAGCCTATGGCTACACCTTC.

V gene TRBV14 combines with J gene TRBJ1-1; D is uncertain. V dropped 3 bases and J dropped 2 bases, with 4 bases sitting between them. The germline V gene encodes CDR1 SGHDN and CDR2 FVKESK. CDR3 length equals 12 residues. CDR3 amino acids: CASSHLNTEAFF. The CDR3 DNA sequence: TGTGCCAGCAGCCATCTAAACACTGAAGCTTTCTTT.

The chain is built from TRBV6-6 and TRBJ2-7; unclear D gene. This CDR3 comprises 13 residues. Trimming pared 0 bases from V and 3 bases from J, leaving 6 bases between. Germline V gene lookup returns CDR1 MNHNY and CDR2 SVGAGI (reference sequence). The CDR3 DNA follows: TGTGCCAGCAGTTACTCGACGGGCTACGAGCAGTACTTC. Protein product: CASSYSTGYEQYF.